These 14 T cell receptor beta chains came from one sample sequenced in a study of tumor-infiltrating lymphocytes in primary liver carcinoma. Priming with a constant-region primer yielded TCR beta cDNA from roughly 500 ng total RNA. Libraries for TCR beta were built through three nested multiplex PCR rounds, which together made up a slightly modified ARM-PCR procedure. The first two PCR rounds, around 11 cycles each, used TRBV1-TRBV30 forward primers and a C-beta reverse primer. TCRdb itself ran the multiplex PCR reads through MiXCR, one entry per CDR3 protein. The sample records approximately 340,000 distinct CDR3 sequences, 65% being singletons. It was unsorted whole blood that yielded blood RNA, and germline DNA was also extracted. Sequencing was done on a sample of peripheral blood. All receptors derive from a middle-aged man with primary liver carcinoma and hepatitis B virus infection.

The chain links TRBV11-2 to TRBJ2-3; D perhaps matches TRBD1 (5 bases). Germline V lookup: CDR1 SGHAT, CDR2 FQNNGV. CDR3 length equals 14 residues. V gave up 5 bases and J gave up 7 bases, with 16 bases separating them. The CDR3 DNA follows: TGTGCCAGCAGCCCCAGGGCAGTTACAAATACGCAGTATTTT. Translating it yields CASSPRAVTNTQYF.

A word on this clonotype: Germline is not matched at one junction end, which may reflect a read error. CDR3 DNA sequence: TGCGCCAGCAGTGTCCCCAACCGGGGGGCCGGCGGGGATCTGTTTTTT. Translating it yields CASSVPNRGAGGDLFF. The chain links TRBV10-2 to TRBJ2-2; the D gene is possibly TRBD2 (7 bases). This CDR3 has 16 residues. Looked up from germline, CDR1 is WSHSY and CDR2 is SAAADI.

This clonotype was seen ten or more times. V is TRBV29-1 and J is TRBJ2-7; weak D call: TRBD2 (7 bases). This CDR3 is built from 16 residues. Germline assignment: CDR1 SQVTM and CDR2 ANQGSEA. Trimming shortened V by 7 bases and J by 7 bases, and 29 bases separated the two germline ends. The chain's CDR3 is CSALTPWGGRGGEQYF. The CDR3 coding sequence is TGCAGCGCTCTCACCCCCTGGGGGGGGCGAGGCGGAGAGCAGTACTTC.

Details on this clonotype: Given a much more abundant clone one base away, this may be a read error. The chain combines TRBV4-2 with TRBJ1-2; D gene ambiguous. There are 14 residues in the CDR3. Germline V gives CDR1 LGHNA, CDR2 YNFKEQ. The CDR3 nucleotides are TGTGCCGGCAGCCAGAGGACGGGGAACTATGGCTACACCTTC. The encoded protein is CAGSQRTGNYGYTF.

Worth noting for this clonotype: A much larger clone lies a single base off, so this may be a read error. The missing conserved phenylalanine or tryptophan at the end of this CDR3 makes a read error likely. The chain recombines TRBV6-5 with TRBJ2-7; a possible D gene is TRBD2 (5 bases). V shed 8 bases and J shed 2 bases, with 19 bases lying between them. CDR3 length: 15 residues. Germline CDR1 and CDR2: MNHEY and SVGAGI. DNA of the CDR3: TGTGCCAGCGCTAAGGGTTGGCAGGAGGCCTACGAGCAGTACTTA. Protein: CASAKGWQEAYEQYL.

The chain uses TRBV11-1 and TRBJ2-1; D is ambiguous. Germline CDR1 reads SGHAT; CDR2 reads FQDESV (reference sequence). This CDR3 is 10 amino acids long. Trimming stripped 5 bases from V and 9 bases from J, with 5 bases between. CDR3 sequence: CASSTVEQFF. Here the CDR3 DNA reads TGTGCCAGCAGCACAGTTGAGCAGTTCTTC.

A remark on this clonotype: A read error is possible here, since a much larger clone lies one base away. This chain connects TRBV5-6 to TRBJ1-2; TRBD1 matches at 7 bases. V dropped 4 bases and J dropped 7; count of bases not matched to a gene: 10. The CDR3 spans 14 residues. Germline CDR1 SGHDT, CDR2 YYEEEE. As DNA, the CDR3 is TGTGCCAGCAGCGTCCTGGGACAGATTTCTGGCTACACCTTC. Residues: CASSVLGQISGYTF.

The chain employs TRBV6-5 and TRBJ2-5; TRBD2 matches at 8 bases. The CDR3 is 15 residues long. The trim removed 4 bases at V and 1 base at J, leaving 5 bases unmatched. Germline-derived CDR1 and CDR2 are MNHEY and SVGAGI. CDR3 sequence (DNA): TGTGCCAGCAGTTCTACGGGAGGGGCCCAAGAGACCCAGTACTTC. Translating gives CASSSTGGAQETQYF.

A note on this clonotype: Without the conserved terminal phenylalanine or tryptophan, this CDR3 likely stems from a read error. The CDR3 bases are TGTGCTAGGGAGGGGGGACAGGGCCTGAACACTGAAGCTTTCTTA. Translated, it gives CAREGGQGLNTEAFL. The rearrangement links TRBV6-5 to TRBJ1-1, with 9 bases identical to TRBD1. Germline CDR1 reads MNHEY; CDR2 reads SVGAGI. This CDR3 region has 15 residues.

Regarding this clonotype: This sequence may be a read error, since a much larger clone differs from it by one base. The chain employs TRBV6-6 and TRBJ1-2; D is unclear. Germline CDR1 and CDR2: MNHNY and SVGAGI (reference sequence). The CDR3 extends over 13 amino acids. The CDR3 DNA reads TGTGTCAGCACGACCCTGCTTAACTATGGCTACACCTTC. It codes for CVSTTLLNYGYTF.

Only a few counts were recorded for this clonotype. The rearrangement joins TRBV5-4 to TRBJ1-6, with D perhaps TRBD1 (5 bases). The CDR3 loop spans 16 amino acids. Germline CDR1 is SGHNT and CDR2 is YYREEE (reference sequence). Trimming left V 3 bases short and J 8 bases short, with 18 bases between. CDR3 DNA: TGTGCCAGCAGCTCGGGGGGGGAAAAAGGGTATTCACCCCTCCACTTT. Encoded protein: CASSSGGEKGYSPLHF.

In this sample, this clonotype turned up once. The rearrangement links TRBV28 to TRBJ2-6; D remains ambiguous. Trimming removed 2 bases at V and 4 bases at J, with 9 bases between. There are 15 residues in the CDR3. Germline V gene data show CDR1 as MDHEN and CDR2 as SYDVKM. CDR3 protein: CASSLPDTGANVLTF. The DNA for the CDR3 is TGTGCCAGCAGTTTACCGGATACCGGGGCCAACGTCCTGACTTTC.

About this clonotype: Given the absence of the conserved phenylalanine or tryptophan at the CDR3 end, a read error is likely. The chain has TRBV11-2 and TRBJ1-2; D gene ambiguous. V was trimmed by 4 bases and J by 10 bases, leaving 19 bases between them. From germline, CDR1 is SGHAT and CDR2 FQNNGV. The CDR3 length is 14 residues. CDR3 bases: TGTGCCAGCAGCTCTCCCCGGCCTTTAGGTGACTACACCGTC. It is translated as CASSSPRPLGDYTV.

This clonotype appeared many times. This sequence joins TRBV6-6 and TRBJ1-5; 7 nucleotides match TRBD1. Unmatched junction bases numbered 2, after V lost 6 bases and J lost 3 bases. Germline CDR1 is MNHNY and CDR2 is SVGAGI (reference sequence). This CDR3 is 13 amino acids long. CDR3 in amino acids: CASRDRSNQPQHF. For the CDR3, the DNA is TGTGCCAGCAGGGACAGGTCCAATCAGCCCCAGCATTTT.